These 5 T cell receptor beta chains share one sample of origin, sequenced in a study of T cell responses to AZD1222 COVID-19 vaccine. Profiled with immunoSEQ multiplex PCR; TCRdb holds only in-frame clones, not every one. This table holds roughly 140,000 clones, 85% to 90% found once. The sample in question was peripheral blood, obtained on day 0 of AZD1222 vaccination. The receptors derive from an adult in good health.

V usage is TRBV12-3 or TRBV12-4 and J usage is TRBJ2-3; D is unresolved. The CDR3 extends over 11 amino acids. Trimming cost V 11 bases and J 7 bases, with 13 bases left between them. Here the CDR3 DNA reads TGTGCCGTTGGTGGAGCGTATACGCAGTATTTT. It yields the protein CAVGGAYTQYF.

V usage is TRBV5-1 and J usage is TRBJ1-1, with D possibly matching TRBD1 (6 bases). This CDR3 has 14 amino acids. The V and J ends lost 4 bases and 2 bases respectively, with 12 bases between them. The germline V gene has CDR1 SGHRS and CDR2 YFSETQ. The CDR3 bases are TGCGCCAGCAGCAGGGGGGACGGAAACACTGAAGCTTTCTTT. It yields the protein CASSRGDGNTEAFF.

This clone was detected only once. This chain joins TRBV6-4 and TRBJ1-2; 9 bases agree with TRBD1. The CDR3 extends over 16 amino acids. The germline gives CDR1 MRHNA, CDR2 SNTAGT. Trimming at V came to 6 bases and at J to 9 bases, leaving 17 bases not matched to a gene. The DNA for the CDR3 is TGTGCCAGCAGCGCCATCGGACTGGGACAGGGAGCGAGCTACACCTTC. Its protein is CASSAIGLGQGASYTF.

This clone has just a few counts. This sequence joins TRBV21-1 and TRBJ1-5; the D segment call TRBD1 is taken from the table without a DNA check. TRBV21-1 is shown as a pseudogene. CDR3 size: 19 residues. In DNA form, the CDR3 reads TGTGCCAGCAGCACTCCCGGGACAGGGGCATCAAGGAACTATCAGCCCCAGCATTTT. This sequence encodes CASSTPGTGASRNYQPQHF.

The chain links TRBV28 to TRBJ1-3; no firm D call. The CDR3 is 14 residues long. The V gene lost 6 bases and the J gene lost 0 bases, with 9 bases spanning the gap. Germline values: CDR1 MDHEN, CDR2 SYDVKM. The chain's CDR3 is CASRGSSSGNTIYF. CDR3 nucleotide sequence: TGTGCCAGCAGGGGATCATCCTCTGGAAACACCATATATTTT.